This TCR beta chain derives from a study of control samples from healthy donors and cancer patients. Per germline, CDR1 SEHNR and CDR2 FQNEAQ (reference sequence). The CDR3 covers 12 residues. Deletions cut 1 base from V and 10 bases from J, with 5 bases between. Generated by immunoSEQ multiplex PCR, the TCRdb table keeps only in-frame clones and is missing some. The data show around 150,000 clones, approximately 86% seen once. J is TRBJ1-6 and V is TRBV7-9; D not certain. Sequences were obtained from blood. This sequence was found in a man aged 18 to 35 in good health. CDR3: CASSLEVSPLHF. The CDR3 bases are TGTGCCAGCAGCTTAGAGGTATCACCCCTCCACTTT.